These T cell receptor beta chains were read from a single sample in a study of CD8 T cells in Susac syndrome. TCRdb reprocessed the immunoSEQ multiplex PCR reads with MiXCR, giving one entry per CDR3 protein. The table records some 190,000 distinct CDR3 sequences, 85% to 95% of them present only once. The sequenced material came from CD4+ T cells from PBMCs. The receptors come from a human donor in good health. CDR3s leave out the opening cysteine and the closing phenylalanine or tryptophan.

ASSQSLQRGGGEQF | TRBV4-3
ASSPRGLGSNQPQH | TRBV27
AISPSGGDVNEQF | TRBV10-3
ASSLGVEQF | TRBV12-3/TRBV12-4
ASSLATSGTGELF | TRBV7-2
SVIKVTEAF | TRBV29-1
ASSVAGLDLNEQF | TRBV9
ASSFRREDSPLH | TRBV27
ASSYSRQAQYNEQF | TRBV6-5
ASSSARLAGSNEQF | TRBV5-1
ASSHGTGGGQPQH | TRBV3-1
ASSLSSGFYEQY | TRBV5-4
ASSQLGTRVEQF | TRBV3-1
AWSVVQGRETQY | TRBV30
SATGGSNTGELF | TRBV20-1
ASSIRANNQPQH | TRBV7-2
ASSPRQSTGELF | TRBV3-1
ASSVSGTDYGYT | TRBV9
ASTHLGEDYGYT | TRBV3-1
ASSPGTGIYQPQH | TRBV28
ASSSGTGMGGYT | TRBV12-3/TRBV12-4
ASSVTGNRHEQY | TRBV9
ASSPPAGNPYEQY | TRBV18
ASSHQRLGEAF | TRBV3-1
SVEWAGTEAF | TRBV29-1